This TCR beta chain appears in the sequencing data of a study of Graves' ophthalmopathy and Graves' hyperthyroidism. Study-wide findings and caveats: Among expanded thyroid clonotypes above 0.001 frequency, most also occurred in blood.

This CDR3 spans 16 amino acids. Germline CDR1 reads DFQATT; CDR2 reads SNEGSKA (reference sequence). Aged 18 to 65, the patients with hyperthyroidism had under 2 months' duration and were newly diagnosed. Additional autoimmune diseases, uncontrolled infections, pregnancy or lactation disqualified patients. The PBMCs originated from more than 8 ml of fresh peripheral blood. This clonotype was counted a single time. Its antigen is not known. One end of the junction is discordant with germline, which a read error may explain. Researchers took RNA transcripts and amplified TCR beta CDR3 regions from them. Second-round multiplex PCR followed a first-round RT-PCR using HTBI primers. A single record per CDR3 protein comes from TCRdb applying MiXCR to the multiplex PCR reads. The sample lists 400,000 to 450,000 distinct CDR3 sequences, around a fifth occurring once.

The origin of this receptor is a woman younger than 30 with stable Graves' hyperthyroidism. The material sequenced was peripheral blood. This chain links TRBV20-1 with TRBJ1-1, with 8 bases that match TRBD1. CDR3 region: CSARDPRGPGNTEACF. DNA for the CDR3: TGCAGTGCTAGAGATCCCAGGGGGCCGGGAAACACTGAAGCTTGCTTT.